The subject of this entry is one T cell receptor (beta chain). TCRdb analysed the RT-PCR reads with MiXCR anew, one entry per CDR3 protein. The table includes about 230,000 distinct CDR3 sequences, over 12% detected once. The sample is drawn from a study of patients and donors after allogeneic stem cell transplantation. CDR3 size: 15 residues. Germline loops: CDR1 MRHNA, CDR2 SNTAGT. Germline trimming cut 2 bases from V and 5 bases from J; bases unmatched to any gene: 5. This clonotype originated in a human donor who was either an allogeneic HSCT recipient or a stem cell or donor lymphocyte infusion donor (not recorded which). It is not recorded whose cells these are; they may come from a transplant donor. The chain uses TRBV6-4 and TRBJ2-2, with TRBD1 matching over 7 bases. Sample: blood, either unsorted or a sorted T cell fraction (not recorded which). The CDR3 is CASSDEGARTGELFF. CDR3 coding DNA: TGTGCCAGCAGTGACGAGGGGGCGAGGACCGGGGAGCTGTTTTTT.